Listed here are 26 T cell receptor beta chains from one sample, sequenced in a study of cytomegalovirus exposure and HLA in healthy donors (dated by TCRdb to 2016 to 2017). Library creation used the immunoSEQ multiplex PCR assay. For the multiplex PCR, a mixture combining 60 forward primers for TCR Vbeta segments and 13 reverse primers for TCR Jbeta segments was used. As stored in TCRdb, this immuneACCESS dataset retains in-frame rearrangements with V and J assigned. A fraction of the clones does not appear; measured against another copy, unresolved V genes explain less than half of the discrepancy, and the remainder lacks a known reason. The sample table includes around 50,000 clones. Jointly, the top ten make up 10% to 15% of the sample. Sequenced: PBMCs. The receptors were gathered from a woman younger than 45 in good health and CMV-seropositive.

The gene calls are TRBV30 and TRBJ2-2, with 7 bases that match TRBD2. CDR3 length equals 17 residues. Germline V gene lookup returns CDR1 GTSNPN and CDR2 SVGIG (reference sequence). The V segment lost 0 bases and the J segment 1 base; nucleotides outside the gene matches: 8. Written as DNA, the CDR3 is TGTGCCTGGAGTGTACGGGGCCCGGGAGGGAACACCGGGGAGCTGTTTTTT. Translating gives CAWSVRGPGGNTGELFF.

Regarding this clone: Other nucleotide sequences in the sample specify the same CDR3. J is TRBJ2-2 and V is TRBV5-1; TRBD2 matches 10 bases. The CDR3 loop spans 16 amino acids. The germline gives CDR1 SGHRS, CDR2 YFSETQ. The V and J ends lost 3 bases and 5 bases, in that order; junction bases with no gene match: 7. CDR3 protein: CASSWGSGGTTGELFF. CDR3 nucleotides: TGCGCCAGCAGCTGGGGTAGCGGGGGGACGACCGGGGAGCTGTTTTTT.

CDR3 bases: TGTGCCAGCAGCTTCGGGACATCTGGGGCCAACGTCCTGACTTTC. Protein sequence: CASSFGTSGANVLTF. The genes are TRBV7-2 and TRBJ2-6; D might be TRBD1 (6 bases). CDR3 length equals 15 residues. Deletions cut 3 bases from V and 1 base from J, with 7 bases between. CDR1 SGHTA and CDR2 FQGNSA come from the germline V gene. The complete variable domain, with remaining parts taken from reference TRBV7-2 and TRBJ2-6, reads GAGVSQSPSNKVTEKGKDVELRCDPISGHTALYWYRQSLGQGLEFLIYFQGNSAPDKSGLPSDRFSAERTGGSVSTLTIQRTQQEDSAVYLCASSFGTSGANVLTFGAGSRLTVL.

The V and J genes are TRBV10-3 and TRBJ2-5, with a tentative D call TRBD1 (6 bases). This CDR3 has 14 residues. Trimming cost V 0 bases and J 2 bases, with 7 bases left between them. Germline-derived CDR1 and CDR2 are ENHRY and SYGVKD. In DNA form, the CDR3 reads TGTGCCATCAGTGAGTCTAGGGGGCAAGAGACCCAGTACTTC. Translation: CAISESRGQETQYF.

The V and J genes are TRBV30 and TRBJ1-1; D gene ambiguous. CDR1 is GTSNPN and CDR2 is SVGIG in the germline V gene (reference sequence). The ends were cut back, 3 bases at V and 3 bases at J, with 11 bases in the middle. The CDR3 consists of 13 residues. CDR3 in amino acids: CAWRGGVHTEAFF. In DNA, the CDR3 is TGTGCCTGGAGGGGCGGGGTTCACACTGAAGCTTTCTTT.

V gene TRBV10-3 combines with J gene TRBJ2-7; D is unclear. V shed 8 bases and J shed 3 bases, with 14 bases lying between them. The length of the CDR3 is 13 residues. Germline V gives CDR1 ENHRY, CDR2 SYGVKD. This CDR3 reads CAIEATPGYEQYF. The CDR3 bases are TGTGCCATCGAGGCAACTCCCGGCTACGAGCAGTACTTC.

J is TRBJ2-7 and V is TRBV5-1; maybe TRBD2 (6 bases). V gave up 4 bases and J gave up 0 bases, with 14 bases separating them. Germline CDR1 SGHRS, CDR2 YFSETQ. The CDR3 loop spans 15 amino acids. CDR3 sequence: CASSPGVAVSYEQYF. The DNA of the CDR3 is TGCGCCAGCAGCCCCGGGGTAGCGGTCTCCTACGAGCAGTACTTC.

This sequence joins TRBV2 and TRBJ2-3; D may be TRBD2 (5 bases). The CDR3 extends over 13 amino acids. The V end lost 4 bases, the J end lost 2 bases, and 7 bases lay between the germline ends. Per germline, CDR1 SNHLY and CDR2 FYNNEI. CDR3 in amino acids: CASSGGYTDTQYF. In DNA, the CDR3 is TGTGCCAGCAGTGGCGGGTACACAGATACGCAGTATTTT.

Details on this clone: At one of its ends the junction is not consistent with the germline gene, which may arise from a read error. The J gene is TRBJ2-1, the V gene TRBV30, with 12 positions matching TRBD2. Germline V CDR1 and CDR2: GTSNPN, SVGIG (reference sequence). This CDR3 has 16 residues. The CDR3 sequence is CAWGLAGLSSDNEQFF. The CDR3 region has the DNA TGTGCCTGGGGACTAGCGGGGCTAAGCTCCGACAATGAGCAGTTCTTC. Complete variable domain (other parts from reference TRBV30 and TRBJ2-1): SQTIHQWPATLVQPVGSPLSLECTVEGTSNPNLYWYRQAAGRGLQLLFYSVGIGQISSEVPQNLSASRPQDRQFILSSKKLLLSDSGFYLCAWGLAGLSSDNEQFFGPGTRLTVL.

J is TRBJ1-5 and V is TRBV7-2, with D possibly being TRBD1 (5 bases). V was cut by 5 bases and J by 0 bases, with 11 bases left in between. The CDR3 consists of 15 residues. The germline gives CDR1 SGHTA, CDR2 FQGNSA. CDR3 residues: CASSEDSSSNQPQHF. DNA of the CDR3: TGTGCCAGCAGCGAAGACAGTAGTAGCAATCAGCCCCAGCATTTT. Supplemented by reference TRBV7-2 and TRBJ1-5, the full variable domain reads GAGVSQSPSNKVTEKGKDVELRCDPISGHTALYWYRQSLGQGLEFLIYFQGNSAPDKSGLPSDRFSAERTGGSVSTLTIQRTQQEDSAVYLCASSEDSSSNQPQHFGDGTRLSIL.

About this clone: One end of the junction is discordant with germline, which a read error may explain. The chain couples TRBV5-1 to TRBJ2-3; TRBD2 aligns across 7 bases. From germline, CDR1 is SGHRS and CDR2 YFSETQ. The CDR3 is made up of 15 amino acids. CDR3 in DNA: TGCGCCAGCAGCTGGGGGGGTGTGGGCACAGATAAGCAGTATTTT. Translated: CASSWGGVGTDKQYF.

The chain links TRBV5-6 to TRBJ1-2; possible D gene TRBD1, 6 bases. V was trimmed by 5 bases and J by 4 bases, leaving 21 bases between them. Germline lookup yields CDR1 SGHDT and CDR2 YYEEEE. There are 16 residues in the CDR3. The CDR3 here is CASRMLTGGAGYGYTF. DNA for the CDR3: TGTGCCAGCAGAATGCTGACCGGGGGGGCCGGCTATGGCTACACCTTC. The complete variable domain, with remaining parts taken from reference TRBV5-6 and TRBJ1-2, reads DAGVTQSPTHLIKTRGQQVTLRCSPKSGHDTVSWYQQALGQGPQFIFQYYEEEERQRGNFPDRFSGHQFPNYSSELNVNALLLGDSALYLCASRMLTGGAGYGYTFGSGTRLTVV.

The chain recombines TRBV7-9 with TRBJ2-5, with 12 bases that match TRBD1. Looked up from germline, CDR1 is SEHNR and CDR2 is FQNEAQ (reference sequence). With 5 bases clipped from V and 10 bases from J, the junction kept 8 bases outside the gene matches. There are 14 residues in the CDR3. For the CDR3, the DNA is TGTGCCAGCAGCCATGGGGACAGGGGGCAGGACCAGTACTTC. Its protein is CASSHGDRGQDQYF.

The genes are TRBV30 and TRBJ1-4; D is uncertain. V was trimmed by 2 bases and J by 8 bases, leaving 12 bases between them. The CDR3 contains 13 residues. CDR1 is GTSNPN, CDR2 SVGIG, per germline (reference sequence). In DNA, the CDR3 is TGTGCCTGGAGTCCCGGACTAGACGAAAAACTGTTTTTT. As protein: CAWSPGLDEKLFF.

V is TRBV11-2 and J is TRBJ2-1; 9 bases are shared with TRBD2. V was clipped by 5 bases and J by 9 bases; unmatched bases: 5. CDR3 length: 13 residues. Germline V gene sequence: CDR1 SGHAT, CDR2 FQNNGV. The CDR3 sequence: CASSRTSVGEQFF. The DNA for the CDR3 is TGTGCCAGCAGCCGGACTAGCGTTGGTGAGCAGTTCTTC.

The chain carries TRBV29-1 and TRBJ1-2, with 9 bases identical to TRBD1. Germline V gives CDR1 SQVTM, CDR2 ANQGSEA. V shed 2 bases and J 8 bases; nucleotides not matched to a gene: 12. CDR3 size: 15 residues. CDR3 bases: TGCAGCGTTGAACTGGGACAGGGAGGGGAGTACGGCTACACCTTC. Translated, it gives CSVELGQGGEYGYTF.

The V and J genes are TRBV29-1 and TRBJ2-1; TRBD1 matches at 8 bases. CDR3 length: 14 amino acids. The V gene end was trimmed by 6 bases and the J gene end by 3 bases; junction bases not matched to a gene: 7. Looked up from germline, CDR1 is SQVTM and CDR2 is ANQGSEA. CDR3 sequence reads: CSVDNRGFYNEQFF. The CDR3 DNA reads TGCAGCGTGGACAACAGGGGGTTCTACAATGAGCAGTTCTTC.

This chain connects TRBV7-6 to TRBJ2-7, with TRBD2 identical over 7 bases. J gave up 7 bases and V 1 base, and 7 bases lay outside the gene matches. Germline CDR1 reads SGHVS; CDR2 reads FNYEAQ. This CDR3 has 14 amino acids. In nucleotides, the CDR3 is TGTGCCAGCAGCTTAGTAGGGAGGGCCGGGGAGCAGTACTTC. Translation: CASSLVGRAGEQYF. Full variable domain (remainder filled in from reference TRBV7-6 and TRBJ2-7): GAGVSQSPRYKVTKRGQDVALRCDPISGHVSLYWYRQALGQGPEFLTYFNYEAQQDKSGLPNDRFSAERPEGSISTLTIQRTEQRDSAMYRCASSLVGRAGEQYFGPGTRLTVT.

V is TRBV15 and J is TRBJ2-3; a possible D gene is TRBD2 (6 bases). Germline lookup yields CDR1 LNHNV and CDR2 YYDKDF (reference sequence). The CDR3 covers 14 residues. The V end lost 5 bases, the J end lost 3 bases, and 12 bases lay between the germline ends. The CDR3 loop reads CATSVRGGTDTQYF. As DNA, the CDR3 is TGTGCCACCAGCGTGCGGGGTGGGACAGATACGCAGTATTTT.

The rearrangement uses TRBV5-1 and TRBJ1-4, with D possibly being TRBD1 (5 bases). Per germline, CDR1 SGHRS and CDR2 YFSETQ. V was trimmed by 3 bases and J by 4 bases, leaving 7 bases between them. The CDR3 length is 13 residues. The DNA of the CDR3 is TGCGCCAGCAGCTCGGACAATAATGAAAAACTGTTTTTT. Its protein product is CASSSDNNEKLFF.

The chain has TRBV10-2 and TRBJ2-5; 11 bases are shared with TRBD2. The CDR3 is 15 residues long. From germline, CDR1 is WSHSY and CDR2 SAAADI. V gave up 0 bases and J gave up 5 bases; unmatched junction bases: 2. DNA of the CDR3: TGCGCCAGCAGTGAGTCCCGGACTAGCGGGGAGACCCAGTACTTC. Translating it yields CASSESRTSGETQYF.

V and J are TRBV5-5 and TRBJ2-6; D is uncertain. CDR1 and CDR2 from the germline V gene are SGHKS and YYEKEE (reference sequence). This CDR3 comprises 13 residues. V gave up 4 bases and J gave up 1 base, with 3 bases separating them. CDR3 loop: CASSPSGANVLTF. CDR3 bases: TGTGCCAGCAGCCCTTCTGGGGCCAACGTCCTGACTTTC.

The J gene is TRBJ2-3, the V gene TRBV29-1; tentatively, D is TRBD2 (6 bases). Looked up from germline, CDR1 is SQVTM and CDR2 is ANQGSEA. The length of the CDR3 is 13 residues. The germline V and J ends were trimmed by 5 bases and 3 bases, with 12 bases remaining between them. CDR3 sequence: CSVTAGQTDTQYF. The CDR3 region has the DNA TGCAGCGTTACAGCGGGTCAAACAGATACGCAGTATTTT.

The chain links TRBV4-1 to TRBJ1-4; 11 bases line up with TRBD1. The CDR3 length is 16 residues. V lost 4 bases, J lost 8 bases, and 9 bases stayed unmatched. The germline V gene encodes CDR1 MGHRA and CDR2 YSYEKL. CDR3 DNA: TGCGCCAGCAGCCTCCTCAGGGGGACAGGGGGGGAAAAACTGTTTTTT. Amino acids: CASSLLRGTGGEKLFF.

This chain joins TRBV7-9 and TRBJ2-5; 8 nucleotides match TRBD2. Germline V gene sequence: CDR1 SEHNR, CDR2 FQNEAQ (reference sequence). The CDR3 has 14 amino acids. V lost 5 bases to trimming and J lost 2 bases; unmatched junction nucleotides: 4. The CDR3 nucleotides read TGTGCCAGCAGCCTACTAGCGGAGCAAGAGACCCAGTACTTC. It is translated as CASSLLAEQETQYF.

This sequence joins TRBV4-1 and TRBJ1-2; TRBD1 is a possible D gene (6 bases). This CDR3 comprises 16 residues. With 1 base removed from V and 1 base from J, the gap between germline ends came to 13 bases. The germline V gene encodes CDR1 MGHRA and CDR2 YSYEKL. CDR3: CASSQGLTGINYGYTF. The CDR3 DNA reads TGCGCCAGCAGCCAAGGATTGACAGGAATTAACTATGGCTACACCTTC.